Shown below are 32 T cell receptor beta chains from a single sample sequenced in a study of cytomegalovirus exposure and HLA in healthy donors. The PCR contained 60 Vbeta and 13 Jbeta primers. Clones were sequenced by immunoSEQ multiplex PCR, and TCRdb holds only the in-frame ones, with some missing. Here the sample spans 150,000 to 200,000 clones, around four fifths being singletons. Sequenced material: PBMCs. These receptors came from a woman in her forties in good health and CMV-seronegative.

The rearrangement uses TRBV14 and TRBJ1-2; TRBD1 matches 7 bases. The V gene's germline CDR1 is SGHDN and CDR2 FVKESK. J gave up 5 bases and V 6 bases, and 9 bases lay outside the gene matches. This CDR3 contains 14 residues. The CDR3 sequence is CASRISGTAYGYTF. The CDR3 DNA reads TGTGCCAGCAGAATATCCGGGACAGCTTATGGCTACACCTTC.

J is TRBJ2-3 and V is TRBV2; TRBD1 aligns across 8 bases. Germline CDR1 and CDR2: SNHLY and FYNNEI. V lost 11 bases and J lost 3; bases outside the gene matches: 13. The CDR3 consists of 15 residues. The CDR3 is CAGAKETGVTDTQYF. The CDR3, as DNA: TGTGCCGGGGCAAAGGAGACAGGGGTGACAGATACGCAGTATTTT.

The chain combines TRBV19 with TRBJ2-5; the match to TRBD2 covers 10 bases. V shed 4 bases and J 1 base; nucleotides not matched to a gene: 15. The CDR3 sequence is 19 residues long. The germline gives CDR1 LNHDA, CDR2 SQIVND (reference sequence). Here the CDR3 DNA reads TGTGCCAGTAGTAGCCCGCTAGCGGGAGAGACTTCTGCCCAAGAGACCCAGTACTTC. It specifies CASSSPLAGETSAQETQYF.

V and J are TRBV7-3 and TRBJ2-3; 11 bases line up with TRBD2. V shed 4 bases and J 6 bases; nucleotides not matched to a gene: 3. The CDR3 length is 14 residues. Germline V CDR1 and CDR2: SGHTA, FQGTGA. Here the CDR3 reads CASSSRTSGDTQYF. The CDR3 DNA reads TGTGCCAGCAGCTCCCGGACTAGCGGGGATACGCAGTATTTT.

V usage is TRBV4-3 and J usage is TRBJ2-2; unclear D gene. CDR1 and CDR2 (germline): LGHNA, YSLEER. V shed 6 bases and J shed 3 bases, with 5 bases lying between them. CDR3 length: 12 residues. The CDR3 DNA is TGCGCCAGCAGATCCTACACCGGGGAGCTGTTTTTT. This sequence encodes CASRSYTGELFF.

This clone came up once. The V gene is TRBV19, the J gene TRBJ2-1, with 8 nucleotides matching TRBD1. Germline V CDR1 and CDR2: LNHDA, SQIVND (reference sequence). V lost 3 bases to trimming and J lost 4 bases; unmatched junction nucleotides: 5. The CDR3 runs 15 residues. CDR3 amino acids: CASSIGQGPYNEQFF. As DNA, the CDR3 is TGTGCCAGTAGTATCGGACAGGGCCCATACAATGAGCAGTTCTTC.

The V call is TRBV30, the J call TRBJ2-1, with D unresolved. With 5 bases removed from V and 4 bases from J, the gap between germline ends came to 15 bases. The germline CDR1 and CDR2 sequences are GTSNPN and SVGIG (reference sequence). The CDR3 runs 14 residues. In DNA form, the CDR3 reads TGTGCCTGGTCTGTCCAAATCAGTTACAATGAGCAGTTCTTC. Translating gives CAWSVQISYNEQFF.

The chain uses TRBV7-2 and TRBJ1-2; perhaps TRBD1 as D (5 bases). The CDR3 length is 16 residues. With 1 base removed from V and 4 bases from J, the gap between germline ends came to 16 bases. CDR1 SGHTA and CDR2 FQGNSA come from the germline V gene. CDR3 coding DNA: TGTGCCAGCAGCTTAGGTGGGGGGGGGATTGTCTATGGCTACACCTTC. Its translation is CASSLGGGGIVYGYTF.

The rearrangement links TRBV9 to TRBJ2-7; D perhaps matches TRBD2 (6 bases). CDR3 length: 15 amino acids. Trimming took 0 bases from V and 5 from J, leaving 15 bases between them. Germline V gene sequence: CDR1 SGDLS, CDR2 YYNGEE. The CDR3 loop is CASSVGPTGGDEQYF. The DNA for the CDR3 is TGTGCCAGCAGCGTAGGGCCCACAGGCGGGGACGAGCAGTACTTC.

The genes are TRBV7-6 and TRBJ2-1; TRBD2 matches at 7 bases. The length of the CDR3 is 16 residues. The trim removed 5 bases at V and 8 bases at J, leaving 15 bases unmatched. Germline CDR1 and CDR2: SGHVS and FNYEAQ. CDR3 residues: CASSRGGRRVHDEQFF. In nucleotides, the CDR3 is TGTGCCAGCAGCCGGGGAGGGCGCAGGGTACACGATGAGCAGTTCTTC.

This clone was seen only a few times. The genes are TRBV6-4 and TRBJ2-2; D uncertain. V was trimmed by 4 bases and J by 0 bases, leaving 6 bases between them. The CDR3 contains 14 residues. Per germline, CDR1 MRHNA and CDR2 SNTAGT. This CDR3 is CASSVQTNTGELFF. The CDR3 DNA follows: TGTGCCAGCAGTGTACAGACGAACACCGGGGAGCTGTTTTTT.

V usage is TRBV30 and J usage is TRBJ1-3, with D possibly matching TRBD1 (5 bases). V dropped 1 base and J dropped 0 bases, with 16 bases sitting between them. This CDR3 is built from 17 residues. From germline, CDR1 is GTSNPN and CDR2 SVGIG (reference sequence). CDR3 protein: CAWSGLLGLLSGNTIYF. The CDR3 DNA reads as TGTGCCTGGAGTGGCTTATTGGGACTTCTCTCTGGAAACACCATATATTTT.

V and J are TRBV6-5 and TRBJ1-1; D perhaps matches TRBD1 (5 bases). V dropped 6 bases and J dropped 3 bases, with 17 bases sitting between them. Germline-derived CDR1 and CDR2 are MNHEY and SVGAGI. The CDR3 covers 15 residues. The CDR3 here is CASSRSHRIYTEAFF. CDR3 coding DNA: TGTGCCAGCAGCCGCTCTCACAGGATTTACACTGAAGCTTTCTTT.

The J gene is TRBJ2-3, the V gene TRBV5-1; no clear D gene. The V gene's germline CDR1 is SGHRS and CDR2 YFSETQ. The V end was cut by 3 bases, the J end by 0 bases, with 20 bases between. The CDR3 contains 18 residues. CDR3 sequence reads: CASSSNGMRRVSTDTQYF. The CDR3 DNA follows: TGCGCCAGCAGCTCGAACGGAATGAGGCGCGTGAGCACAGATACGCAGTATTTT.

The CDR3 reads CASTLAGGGVGELFF. CDR3 bases: TGTGCCAGTACTCTAGCGGGAGGGGGGGTCGGGGAGCTGTTTTTT. The chain joins TRBV19 to TRBJ2-2; 12 bases fit TRBD2. V was clipped by 7 bases and J by 7 bases; unmatched bases: 7. The CDR3 has 15 amino acids. Germline-derived CDR1 and CDR2 are LNHDA and SQIVND (reference sequence). Filled out from reference TRBV19 and TRBJ2-2, the complete variable domain reads DGGITQSPKYLFRKEGQNVTLSCEQNLNHDAMYWYRQDPGQGLRLIYYSQIVNDFQKGDIAEGYSVSREKKESFPLTVTSAQKNPTAFYLCASTLAGGGVGELFFGEGSRLTVL.

This chain uses TRBV5-5 with TRBJ1-2, with TRBD1 matching over 9 bases. The V and J ends lost 4 bases and 8 bases, in that order; junction bases with no gene match: 9. Germline V gene sequence: CDR1 SGHKS, CDR2 YYEKEE (reference sequence). This CDR3 is 14 amino acids long. The CDR3 nucleotides are TGTGCCAGCAGCCTGCAGGACAGGGGAGAGGGCTACACCTTC. It specifies CASSLQDRGEGYTF.

Only one count was recorded for this clone. V usage is TRBV11-2 and J usage is TRBJ2-2; D might be TRBD2 (6 bases). Trimming removed 1 base at V and 0 bases at J, with 6 bases between. The CDR3 runs 15 residues. Germline V lookup: CDR1 SGHAT, CDR2 FQNNGV. CDR3 loop: CASSLAGANTGELFF. CDR3 DNA: TGTGCCAGCAGCTTAGCGGGAGCGAACACCGGGGAGCTGTTTTTT.

The chain has TRBV7-9 and TRBJ1-4; tentative D call: TRBD1 (5 bases). V was pared by 5 bases and J by 7 bases, with 14 bases between. The CDR3 consists of 14 residues. CDR1 SEHNR and CDR2 FQNEAQ come from the germline V gene (reference sequence). Here the CDR3 DNA reads TGTGCCAGCAGCCGACCGGGGGACGCTGAAAAACTGTTTTTT. It translates to CASSRPGDAEKLFF.

The chain is built from TRBV5-1 and TRBJ2-6; tentative D call: TRBD1 (5 bases). Germline V gives CDR1 SGHRS, CDR2 YFSETQ. With 0 bases removed from V and 9 bases from J, the gap between germline ends came to 16 bases. The CDR3 runs to 16 residues. The CDR3 region is CASSLDTGASGNVLTF. The CDR3 bases are TGCGCCAGCAGCTTGGATACTGGGGCTTCGGGCAACGTCCTGACTTTC. The entire variable domain, with the rest obtained from reference TRBV5-1 and TRBJ2-6, is as follows: KAGVTQTPRYLIKTRGQQVTLSCSPISGHRSVSWYQQTPGQGLQFLFEYFSETQRNKGNFPGRFSGRQFSNSRSEMNVSTLELGDSALYLCASSLDTGASGNVLTFGAGSRLTVL.

The chain has TRBV7-2 and TRBJ1-2, with D tentatively TRBD1 (5 bases). The CDR3 has 13 residues. Trimming took 5 bases from V and 4 from J, leaving 11 bases between them. Germline V gene sequence: CDR1 SGHTA, CDR2 FQGNSA. CDR3 nucleotide sequence: TGTGCCAGCAGCCCGACAACAGGCTATGGCTACACCTTC. Its translation: CASSPTTGYGYTF.

This CDR3 is CASKVASGSQSTQYF. The CDR3 DNA is TGCGCCAGCAAGGTAGCTAGCGGGAGTCAGAGTACGCAGTATTTT. The chain carries TRBV5-1 and TRBJ2-3; 10 nucleotides line up with TRBD2. Losses at the gene ends were 6 bases for V and 8 bases for J; bases not matched to a gene: 12. Germline-derived CDR1 and CDR2 are SGHRS and YFSETQ. The CDR3 runs 15 residues.

The chain couples TRBV5-4 to TRBJ1-2, with TRBD1 identical over 8 bases. Germline CDR1 reads SGHNT; CDR2 reads YYREEE (reference sequence). J gave up 4 bases and V 4 bases, and 9 bases lay outside the gene matches. This CDR3 is built from 15 residues. CDR3 sequence: CASSPDPGQVYGYTF. The CDR3 nucleotides read TGTGCCAGCAGCCCCGATCCGGGACAGGTCTATGGCTACACCTTC.

This clone has only a few counts. V gene TRBV6-1 combines with J gene TRBJ2-7, with 10 bases fitting TRBD2. V shed 2 bases, J shed 6 bases, and the junction held 7 bases outside the gene matches. Per germline, CDR1 MNHNS and CDR2 SASEGT. CDR3 length: 15 residues. The CDR3 region has the DNA TGTGCCAGCAGTGAATTCAGCGGGAGGGCCGCCGAGCAGTACTTC. Protein product: CASSEFSGRAAEQYF.

This rearrangement joins TRBV7-6 to TRBJ2-5; 13 nucleotides line up with TRBD2. The CDR3 is made up of 15 amino acids. Trimming at V came to 3 bases and at J to 5 bases, leaving 3 bases not matched to a gene. Looked up from germline, CDR1 is SGHVS and CDR2 is FNYEAQ. CDR3 region: CASSFLTSGGETQYF. The DNA for the CDR3 is TGTGCCAGCAGCTTTCTGACTAGCGGGGGGGAGACCCAGTACTTC.

The chain employs TRBV7-3 and TRBJ1-1; maybe TRBD1 (5 bases). Germline CDR1 SGHTA, CDR2 FQGTGA. V lost 5 bases, J lost 4 bases, and 14 bases lay in between. This CDR3 has 14 amino acids. The CDR3 nucleotides read TGTGCCAGCAGCCCAGGGAGGGGTGGCACTGAAGCTTTCTTT. This gives the protein CASSPGRGGTEAFF. The full variable domain, its missing parts supplied by reference TRBV7-3 and TRBJ1-1, is GAGVSQTPSNKVTEKGKYVELRCDPISGHTALYWYRQSLGQGPEFLIYFQGTGAADDSGLPNDRFFAVRPEGSVSTLKIQRTERGDSAVYLCASSPGRGGTEAFFGQGTRLTVV.

The chain uses TRBV19 and TRBJ2-2, with D possibly being TRBD1 (6 bases). The CDR3 extends over 15 amino acids. The germline CDR1 and CDR2 sequences are LNHDA and SQIVND (reference sequence). The V end lost 7 bases, the J end lost 4 bases, and 16 bases lay between the germline ends. CDR3 in DNA: TGTGCCAGTAATCAAATGGGGGCGCGCACCGGGGAGCTGTTTTTT. This codes for CASNQMGARTGELFF.

This chain links TRBV30 with TRBJ2-6; D might be TRBD2 (6 bases). V lost 3 bases and J 0 bases, leaving 15 bases between the germline ends. The CDR3 is 17 residues long. Germline CDR1 reads GTSNPN; CDR2 reads SVGIG (reference sequence). The CDR3 nucleotides read TGTGCCTGGAGGGGGGAGGACCCTATCTCTGGGGCCAACGTCCTGACTTTC. This translates into CAWRGEDPISGANVLTF.

V is TRBV10-1 and J is TRBJ2-7; TRBD1 might be the D (5 bases). CDR1 WNHNN and CDR2 SYGVQD come from the germline V gene (reference sequence). V was shortened by 9 bases and J by 4 bases, with 13 bases between the two germline ends. The CDR3 length is 12 residues. CDR3 coding DNA: TGCGCCAGTAAGGGGCAAGGGTACGAGCAGTACGTC. This sequence encodes CASKGQGYEQYV.

This clone has just one count. This sequence joins TRBV21-1 and TRBJ2-2; TRBD1, as called in the table, went unchecked against the DNA. TRBV21-1 is flagged as a pseudogene. This CDR3 has 15 residues. The CDR3 bases are TGTGCCAGCAAAGGCTCCAGGACGAACACCGGGGAGCTGTTTTTT. It translates to CASKGSRTNTGELFF.

The chain has TRBV27 and TRBJ2-7; 10 positions agree with TRBD1. Germline CDR1 is MNHEY and CDR2 is SMNVEV (reference sequence). Trimming took 1 base from V and 4 from J; bases not matched to a gene: 10. This CDR3 spans 17 amino acids. The CDR3 DNA follows: TGTGCCAGCAGTTTATACTCCCGACAGGGGGCTTGGTACGAGCAGTACTTC. Translated, it gives CASSLYSRQGAWYEQYF.

This clone was counted a single time. The chain carries TRBV2 and TRBJ2-7; D uncertain. Germline V gene data show CDR1 as SNHLY and CDR2 as FYNNEI. CDR3 length: 14 amino acids. V was clipped by 7 bases and J by 7 bases, with 20 bases between them. The CDR3 spells CASTEGRSSEEQYV. CDR3 bases: TGTGCCAGCACCGAAGGAAGGAGTTCGGAAGAGCAGTACGTC.

The CDR3 sequence: CASSDQGMETQYF. The CDR3 DNA sequence: TGTGCCAGCAGTGATCAGGGGATGGAGACCCAGTACTTC. The V and J genes are TRBV2 and TRBJ2-5, with a possible D match to TRBD1 (6 bases). Trimming stripped 3 bases from V and 5 bases from J, with 10 bases between. This CDR3 has 13 residues. Germline-derived CDR1 and CDR2 are SNHLY and FYNNEI.